These 25 T cell receptor beta chains share one sample of origin, sequenced in a study of T cell repertoires in cytomegalovirus infection. TCRdb reprocessed the reads with MiXCR, giving one entry per CDR3 protein. The data show tens of thousands of distinct CDR3 sequences, 40% to 50% seen once. Antigens of these TCRs are unknown. The specimen comprised CD8+ T cells from cultured PBMCs, sampled from culture after CMV antigen stimulation. Receptors were obtained from a human donor in good health (CMV status not recorded). Some clones in this sample may be carry-over from other donors' samples.

V is TRBV6-5 and J is TRBJ2-7; 9 bases are a match to TRBD1. The CDR3 has 16 residues. J gave up 0 bases and V 4 bases, and 7 bases lay outside the gene matches. CDR1 and CDR2 (germline): MNHEY, SVGAGI. As DNA, the CDR3 is TGTGCCAGCAGTTCCAGCGACAGGGGGTACTCCTACGAGCAGTACTTC. Residues: CASSSSDRGYSYEQYF.

This clonotype was seen at least ten times. V and J are TRBV7-8 and TRBJ2-3; 14 bases are shared with TRBD2. J lost 4 bases, V lost 5 bases, and 5 bases had no gene match. The CDR3 contains 16 residues. The V gene's germline CDR1 is SGHVS and CDR2 FQNEAQ. The CDR3 protein is CASSTRLAGGSDTQYF. Written as DNA, the CDR3 is TGTGCCAGCAGCACAAGACTAGCGGGAGGGTCAGATACGCAGTATTTT.

A few counts support this clonotype. The chain carries TRBV7-9 and TRBJ2-3; D is unresolved. The CDR3 is 18 amino acids. Germline assignment: CDR1 SEHNR and CDR2 FQNEAQ (reference sequence). Deletions cut 0 bases from V and 5 bases from J, with 21 bases between. CDR3 region: CASSLAVTAEDGKDTQYF. As DNA, the CDR3 is TGTGCCAGCAGCTTAGCCGTCACGGCGGAAGACGGAAAAGATACGCAGTATTTT. Looking up the rest from reference TRBV7-9 and TRBJ2-3 gives the full variable domain: DTGVSQNPRHKITKRGQNVTFRCDPISEHNRLYWYRQTLGQGPEFLTYFQNEAQLEKSRLLSDRFSAERPKGSFSTLEIQRTEQGDSAMYLCASSLAVTAEDGKDTQYFGPGTRLTVL.

J is TRBJ2-2 and V is TRBV7-3; D uncertain. CDR1 SGHTA and CDR2 FQGTGA come from the germline V gene. Between the trimmed V and J ends, which lost 5 bases and 2 bases, there was a span of 9 bases. This CDR3 is 14 amino acids long. As DNA, the CDR3 is TGTGCCAGCAGCCGCTTGGGTAACACCGGGGAGCTGTTTTTT. Translation: CASSRLGNTGELFF.

This chain connects TRBV7-3 to TRBJ2-1; 10 nucleotides line up with TRBD2. V was pared by 5 bases and J by 7 bases, with 11 bases of the junction left unmatched. The CDR3 runs to 16 residues. Germline-derived CDR1 and CDR2 are SGHTA and FQGTGA. The DNA for the CDR3 is TGTGCCAGCAGCCACGGGACTAGCGAGAGAGGGAATGAGCAGTTCTTC. It yields the protein CASSHGTSERGNEQFF.

The count of this clonotype is one. The rearrangement joins TRBV4-1 to TRBJ1-2; 10 bases fit TRBD1. This CDR3 is 15 amino acids long. CDR1 is MGHRA and CDR2 is YSYEKL in the germline V gene. With 1 base clipped from V and 2 bases from J, the junction kept 1 base outside the gene matches. The CDR3, as DNA: TGCGCCAGCAGCCAAGTGGGACAGGGGAACTATGGCTACACCTTC. Translation gives CASSQVGQGNYGYTF.

This clonotype was detected only a few times. The chain is built from TRBV7-6 and TRBJ2-4; a weak D match, TRBD2 (6 bases). V lost 6 bases and J lost 1, with 13 bases in between. Per the germline V gene, CDR1 is SGHVS and CDR2 is FNYEAQ. The CDR3 is 15 amino acids. CDR3 in DNA: TGTGCCAGCAGGAAGGGAGGAGGGGCCAAAAACATTCAGTACTTC. It yields the protein CASRKGGGAKNIQYF.

This clonotype was found a few times. The chain combines TRBV7-6 with TRBJ2-1, with a possible D match to TRBD1 (5 bases). CDR3 length: 17 amino acids. V dropped 1 base and J dropped 2 bases, with 15 bases sitting between them. Germline values: CDR1 SGHVS, CDR2 FNYEAQ. Written as DNA, the CDR3 is TGTGCCAGCAGCTTAGTCCATCAGGGATATGCCTACAATGAGCAGTTCTTC. It specifies CASSLVHQGYAYNEQFF.

This clonotype was counted only a few times. The chain recombines TRBV19 with TRBJ1-1, with D perhaps TRBD1 (5 bases). Germline assignment: CDR1 LNHDA and CDR2 SQIVND (reference sequence). This CDR3 has 17 residues. V lost 5 bases, J lost 0 bases, and 19 bases lay in between. In DNA, the CDR3 is TGTGCCAGTAGTGCATGGGACCTAAACTCGTTGAACACTGAAGCTTTCTTT. Protein product: CASSAWDLNSLNTEAFF.

This clonotype was seen once. V and J are TRBV27 and TRBJ2-5, with a weak D call TRBD2 (7 bases). The CDR3 totals 14 residues. Looked up from germline, CDR1 is MNHEY and CDR2 is SMNVEV (reference sequence). V was shortened by 2 bases and J by 4 bases, with 11 bases between the two germline ends. CDR3 sequence: CASSLRGARETQYF. The CDR3 coding sequence is TGTGCCAGCAGTTTACGGGGGGCAAGAGAGACCCAGTACTTC.

There are a few counts of this clonotype. This chain uses TRBV7-8 with TRBJ2-1; 7 bases are a match to TRBD2. CDR1 and CDR2 from the germline V gene are SGHVS and FQNEAQ. This CDR3 comprises 14 residues. V shed 5 bases and J 5 bases; nucleotides not matched to a gene: 6. For the CDR3, the DNA is TGTGCCAGCAGCCCGGGACTACTACACAATGAGCAGTTCTTC. It is translated as CASSPGLLHNEQFF.

The chain employs TRBV15 and TRBJ2-5; possible D gene TRBD2, 6 bases. There are 19 residues in the CDR3. Germline V gene lookup returns CDR1 LNHNV and CDR2 YYDKDF (reference sequence). Trimming stripped 0 bases from V and 6 bases from J, with 26 bases between. This chain's CDR3 is CATSREAGDSGVPRKTQYF. The CDR3 DNA reads as TGTGCCACCAGCAGAGAGGCTGGCGACTCGGGAGTACCTAGGAAGACCCAGTACTTC.

V is TRBV19 and J is TRBJ1-6, with 8 nucleotides matching TRBD1. The ends lost 2 bases at V and 5 bases at J; junction bases unmatched: 8. Germline V CDR1 and CDR2: LNHDA, SQIVND (reference sequence). There are 17 residues in the CDR3. The CDR3 DNA sequence: TGTGCCAGTAGTATAACCGGGACAGGCGGCAATAATTCACCCCTCCACTTT. Residues: CASSITGTGGNNSPLHF.

The chain couples TRBV7-9 to TRBJ2-7; tentatively, D is TRBD1 (6 bases). The CDR3 totals 14 residues. V was cut by 6 bases and J by 1 base, with 13 bases left in between. Germline V lookup: CDR1 SEHNR, CDR2 FQNEAQ (reference sequence). CDR3 sequence reads: CASSPQGHSYEQYF. The CDR3 DNA reads as TGTGCCAGCAGTCCTCAGGGGCATTCCTACGAGCAGTACTTC.

V usage is TRBV11-2 and J usage is TRBJ2-2, with a tentative D call TRBD1 (6 bases). Between the trimmed V and J ends, which lost 0 bases and 1 base, there was a span of 12 bases. Germline CDR1 reads SGHAT; CDR2 reads FQNNGV. The CDR3 is made up of 17 amino acids. CDR3 in DNA: TGTGCCAGCAGCTTAGATTGGAGACAGGTGAACACCGGGGAGCTGTTTTTT. This translates into CASSLDWRQVNTGELFF.

This clonotype showed up just once. V usage is TRBV20-1 and J usage is TRBJ2-7; possible D gene TRBD1, 6 bases. Looked up from germline, CDR1 is DFQATT and CDR2 is SNEGSKA (reference sequence). This CDR3 has 12 residues. Trimming took off 8 bases at V and 3 bases at J, with 14 bases between the two ends. Written as DNA, the CDR3 is TGCAGTCTAAGCGAGGGGGACTACGAGCAGTACTTC. It translates to CSLSEGDYEQYF.

In this sample, this clonotype turned up once. This chain uses TRBV5-6 with TRBJ2-5, with TRBD1 matching 7 bases. This CDR3 has 15 residues. In germline, CDR1 is SGHDT, CDR2 YYEEEE. V gave up 2 bases and J gave up 5 bases; unmatched junction bases: 9. CDR3 region: CASSFSRGQWETQYF. The CDR3 DNA sequence: TGTGCCAGCAGCTTTAGTAGGGGGCAATGGGAGACCCAGTACTTC.

The V call is TRBV24-1, the J call TRBJ2-4, with TRBD2 as a possible D gene (5 bases). The length of the CDR3 is 17 residues. CDR1 and CDR2 (germline): KGHDR, SFDVKD. V was shortened by 8 bases and J by 0 bases, with 19 bases between the two germline ends. The CDR3 DNA sequence: TGTGCCACCACCCCCCTCTGGAACGGACTAGCCAAAAACATTCAGTACTTC. Translated, it gives CATTPLWNGLAKNIQYF.

This chain connects TRBV20-1 to TRBJ2-1; D may be TRBD1 (7 bases). The CDR3 has 15 residues. With 5 bases removed from V and 4 bases from J, the gap between germline ends came to 18 bases. Germline V lookup: CDR1 DFQATT, CDR2 SNEGSKA (reference sequence). The CDR3 here is CSAPTRGVRYNEQFF. As DNA, the CDR3 is TGCAGTGCTCCCACCAGGGGGGTAAGGTACAATGAGCAGTTCTTC.

The chain uses TRBV28 and TRBJ2-7; D possibly matches TRBD1 or TRBD2 (5 bases each). V was clipped by 3 bases and J by 1 base, with 13 bases between them. The CDR3 spans 15 residues. Per the germline V gene, CDR1 is MDHEN and CDR2 is SYDVKM. The chain's CDR3 is CASSFPRDQSYEQYF. As DNA, the CDR3 is TGTGCCAGCAGTTTCCCCCGGGACCAATCCTACGAGCAGTACTTC.

The chain carries TRBV14 and TRBJ2-7; the D gene is possibly TRBD2 (5 bases). V lost 0 bases, J lost 1 base, and 7 bases lay in between. CDR1 and CDR2 (germline): SGHDN, FVKESK. This CDR3 spans 14 amino acids. DNA of the CDR3: TGTGCCAGCAGCCAAGAAGGACTTTCCTACGAGCAGTACTTC. Amino acid sequence: CASSQEGLSYEQYF.

The CDR3 spells CASSGGTANEQFF. DNA for the CDR3: TGTGCCAGCAGCGGGGGGACAGCGAATGAGCAGTTCTTC. The rearrangement links TRBV7-9 to TRBJ2-1, with D possibly TRBD1 on 7 matching bases. Germline CDR1 and CDR2: SEHNR and FQNEAQ (reference sequence). V lost 5 bases, J lost 7 bases, and 12 bases lay in between. This CDR3 is 13 amino acids long.

This chain uses TRBV27 with TRBJ1-2; D call uncertain. The CDR3 is 14 amino acids. Per germline, CDR1 MNHEY and CDR2 SMNVEV (reference sequence). The V end lost 5 bases, the J end lost 7 bases, and 17 bases lay between the germline ends. Written as DNA, the CDR3 is TGTGCCAGCAGTCCCGGGCCCTTCCGAGCTGGCTACACCTTC. Translating it yields CASSPGPFRAGYTF.

This clonotype came up a few times. The chain carries TRBV28 and TRBJ1-1; 8 bases fit TRBD1. CDR1 MDHEN and CDR2 SYDVKM come from the germline V gene. The CDR3 is 15 residues long. The V gene end was trimmed by 6 bases and the J gene end by 0 bases; junction bases not matched to a gene: 6. Here the CDR3 DNA reads TGTGCCAGCAGACTAAGACAGGGGTTGAACACTGAAGCTTTCTTT. Translated: CASRLRQGLNTEAFF.

This chain uses TRBV7-2 with TRBJ1-6; D gene unclear. Per the germline V gene, CDR1 is SGHTA and CDR2 is FQGNSA. Trimming removed 5 bases at V and 4 bases at J, with 9 bases between. The CDR3 runs to 14 residues. The CDR3 region is CASSLDGYNSPLHF. DNA for the CDR3: TGTGCCAGCAGCCTCGACGGATATAATTCACCCCTCCACTTT.